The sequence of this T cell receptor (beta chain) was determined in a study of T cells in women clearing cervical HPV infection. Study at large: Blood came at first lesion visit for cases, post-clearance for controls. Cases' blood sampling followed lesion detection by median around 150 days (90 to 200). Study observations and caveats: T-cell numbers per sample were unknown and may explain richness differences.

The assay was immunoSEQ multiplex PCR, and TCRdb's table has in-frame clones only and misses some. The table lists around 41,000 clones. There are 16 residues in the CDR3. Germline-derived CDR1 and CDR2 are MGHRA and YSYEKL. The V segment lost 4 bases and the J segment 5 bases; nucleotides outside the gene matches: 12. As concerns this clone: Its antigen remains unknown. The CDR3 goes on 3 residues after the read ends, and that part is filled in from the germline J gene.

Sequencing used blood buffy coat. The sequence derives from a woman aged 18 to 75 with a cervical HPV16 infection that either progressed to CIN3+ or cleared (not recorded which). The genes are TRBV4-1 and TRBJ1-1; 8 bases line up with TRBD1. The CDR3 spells CASSPRGRNSWTEAFF. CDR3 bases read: TGCGCCAGCAGCCCCAGGGGGCGTAACTCATGGACTGAA.